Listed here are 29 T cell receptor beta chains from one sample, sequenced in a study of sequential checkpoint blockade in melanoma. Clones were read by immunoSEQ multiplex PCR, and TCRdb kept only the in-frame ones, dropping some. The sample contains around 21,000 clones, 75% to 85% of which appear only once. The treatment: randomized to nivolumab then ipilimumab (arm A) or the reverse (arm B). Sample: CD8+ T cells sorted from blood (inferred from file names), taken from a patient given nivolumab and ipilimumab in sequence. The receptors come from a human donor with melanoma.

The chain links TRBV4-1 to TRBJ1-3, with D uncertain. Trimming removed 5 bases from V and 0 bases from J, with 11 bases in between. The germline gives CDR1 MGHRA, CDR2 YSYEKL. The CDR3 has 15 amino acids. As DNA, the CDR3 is TGCGCCAGCAGCTCAAGCGCAGACTCTGGAAACACCATATATTTT. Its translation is CASSSSADSGNTIYF.

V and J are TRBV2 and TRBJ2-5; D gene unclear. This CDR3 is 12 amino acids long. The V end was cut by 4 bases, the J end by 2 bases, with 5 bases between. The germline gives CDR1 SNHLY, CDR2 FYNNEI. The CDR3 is CASSATQETQYF. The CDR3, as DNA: TGTGCCAGCAGTGCCACTCAAGAGACCCAGTACTTC. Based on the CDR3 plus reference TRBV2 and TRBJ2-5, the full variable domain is EPEVTQTPSHQVTQMGQEVILRCVPISNHLYFYWYRQILGQKVEFLVSFYNNEISEKSEIFDDQFSVERPDGSNFTLKIRSTKLEDSAMYFCASSATQETQYFGPGTRLLVL.

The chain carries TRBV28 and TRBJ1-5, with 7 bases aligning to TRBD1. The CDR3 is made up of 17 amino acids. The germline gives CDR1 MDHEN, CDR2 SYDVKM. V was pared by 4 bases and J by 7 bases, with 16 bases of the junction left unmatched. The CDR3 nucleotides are TGTGCCAGCAGTTCCATCCCAGGACAGGCGTCGAAGCAGCCCCAGCATTTT. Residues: CASSSIPGQASKQPQHF. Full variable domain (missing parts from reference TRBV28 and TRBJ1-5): DVKVTQSSRYLVKRTGEKVFLECVQDMDHENMFWYRQDPGLGLRLIYFSYDVKMKEKGDIPEGYSVSREKKERFSLILESASTNQTSMYLCASSSIPGQASKQPQHFGDGTRLSIL.

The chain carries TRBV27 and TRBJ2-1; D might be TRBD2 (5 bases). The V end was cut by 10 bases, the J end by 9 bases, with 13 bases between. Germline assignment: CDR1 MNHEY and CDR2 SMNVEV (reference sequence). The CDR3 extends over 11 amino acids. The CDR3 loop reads CATNVRGEQFF. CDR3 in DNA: TGTGCCACTAACGTTCGGGGTGAGCAGTTCTTC.

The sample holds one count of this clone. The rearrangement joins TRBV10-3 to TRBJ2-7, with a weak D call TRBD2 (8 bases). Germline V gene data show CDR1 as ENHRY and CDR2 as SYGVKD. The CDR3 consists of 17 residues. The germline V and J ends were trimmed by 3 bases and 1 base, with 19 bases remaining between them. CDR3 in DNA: TGTGCCATCAGTGACCCTCATCGGGAGGGGGCGTCCTACGAGCAGTACTTC. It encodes CAISDPHREGASYEQYF.

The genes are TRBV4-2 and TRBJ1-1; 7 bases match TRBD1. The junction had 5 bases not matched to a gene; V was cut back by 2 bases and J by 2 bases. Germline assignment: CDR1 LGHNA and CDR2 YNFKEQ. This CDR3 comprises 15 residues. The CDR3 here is CASSQPGQINTEAFF. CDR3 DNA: TGTGCCAGCAGCCAACCGGGACAGATAAACACTGAAGCTTTCTTT.

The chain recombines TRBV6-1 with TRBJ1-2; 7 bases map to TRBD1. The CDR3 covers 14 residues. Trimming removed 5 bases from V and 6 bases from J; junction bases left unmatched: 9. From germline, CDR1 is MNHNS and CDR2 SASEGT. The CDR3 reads CASSSGGGDHGYTF. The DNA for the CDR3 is TGTGCCAGCAGTTCTGGAGGGGGCGACCATGGCTACACCTTC.

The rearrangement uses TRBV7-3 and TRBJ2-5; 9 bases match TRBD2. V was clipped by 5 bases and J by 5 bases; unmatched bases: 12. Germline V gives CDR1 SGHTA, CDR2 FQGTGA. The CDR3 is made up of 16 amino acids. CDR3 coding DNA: TGTGCCAGCAGCCATGGCGGGGGGGCCCCAGGGGAGACCCAGTACTTC. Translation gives CASSHGGGAPGETQYF.

The CDR3 sequence: CSAIGQGGTDTQYF. The CDR3 DNA follows: TGCAGCGCGATCGGACAGGGGGGGACAGATACGCAGTATTTT. V is TRBV29-1 and J is TRBJ2-3; 10 bases are shared with TRBD1. The CDR3 loop spans 14 amino acids. Germline V gives CDR1 SQVTM, CDR2 ANQGSEA. Germline trimming cut 7 bases from V and 3 bases from J; bases unmatched to any gene: 7.

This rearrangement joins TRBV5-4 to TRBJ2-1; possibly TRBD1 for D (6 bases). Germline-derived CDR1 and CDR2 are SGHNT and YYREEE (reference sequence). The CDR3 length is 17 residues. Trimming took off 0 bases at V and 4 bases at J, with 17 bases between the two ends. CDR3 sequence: CASSLGEYTGQYNEQFF. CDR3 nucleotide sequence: TGTGCCAGCAGCTTGGGCGAGTACACGGGACAATACAATGAGCAGTTCTTC.

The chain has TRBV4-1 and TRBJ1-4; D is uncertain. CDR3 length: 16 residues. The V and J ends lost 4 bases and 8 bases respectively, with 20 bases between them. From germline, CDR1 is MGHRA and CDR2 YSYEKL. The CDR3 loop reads CASSRDYGRTSEKLFF. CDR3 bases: TGCGCCAGCAGCCGGGATTACGGAAGGACTTCCGAAAAACTGTTTTTT.

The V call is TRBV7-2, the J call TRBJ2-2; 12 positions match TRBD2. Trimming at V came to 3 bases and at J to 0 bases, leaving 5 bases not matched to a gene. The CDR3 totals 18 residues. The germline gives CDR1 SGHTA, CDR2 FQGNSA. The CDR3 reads CASSFPTSGGPNTGELFF. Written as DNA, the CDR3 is TGTGCCAGCAGCTTTCCGACTAGCGGGGGACCGAACACCGGGGAGCTGTTTTTT.

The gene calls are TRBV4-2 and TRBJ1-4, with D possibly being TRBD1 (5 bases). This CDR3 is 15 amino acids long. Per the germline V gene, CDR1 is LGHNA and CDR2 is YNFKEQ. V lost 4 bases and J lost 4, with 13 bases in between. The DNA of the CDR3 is TGTGCCAGCAGCCCGGAAAGGGGAAATAATGAAAAACTGTTTTTT. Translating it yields CASSPERGNNEKLFF.

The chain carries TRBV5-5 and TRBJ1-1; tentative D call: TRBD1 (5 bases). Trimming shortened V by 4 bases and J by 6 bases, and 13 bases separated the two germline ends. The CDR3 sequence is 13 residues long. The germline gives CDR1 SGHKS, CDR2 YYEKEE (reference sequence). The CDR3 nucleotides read TGTGCCAGCAGCCTCTTAGGGGATGCTGAAGCTTTCTTT. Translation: CASSLLGDAEAFF. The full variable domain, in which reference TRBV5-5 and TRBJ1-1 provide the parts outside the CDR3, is DAGVTQSPTHLIKTRGQQVTLRCSPISGHKSVSWYQQVLGQGPQFIFQYYEKEERGRGNFPDRFSARQFPNYSSELNVNALLLGDSALYLCASSLLGDAEAFFGQGTRLTVV.

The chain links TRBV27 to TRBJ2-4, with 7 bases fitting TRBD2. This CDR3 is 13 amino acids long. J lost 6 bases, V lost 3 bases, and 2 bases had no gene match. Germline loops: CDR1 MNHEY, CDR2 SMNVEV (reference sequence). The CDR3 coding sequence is TGTGCCAGCAGTTTCCGCGGGGGAAACATTCAGTACTTC. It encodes CASSFRGGNIQYF.

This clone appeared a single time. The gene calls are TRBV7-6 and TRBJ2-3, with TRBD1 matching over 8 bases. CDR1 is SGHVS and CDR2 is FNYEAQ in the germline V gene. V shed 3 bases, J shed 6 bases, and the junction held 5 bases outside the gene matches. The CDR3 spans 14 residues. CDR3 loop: CASSLGTGGDTQYF. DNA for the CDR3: TGTGCCAGCAGCTTGGGGACAGGTGGGGATACGCAGTATTTT.

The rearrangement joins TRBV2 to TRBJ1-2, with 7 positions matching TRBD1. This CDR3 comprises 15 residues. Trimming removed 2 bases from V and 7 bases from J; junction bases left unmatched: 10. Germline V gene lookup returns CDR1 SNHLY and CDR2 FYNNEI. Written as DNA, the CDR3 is TGTGCCAGCAGTGAACCTCTGACAGGGTCGGGTGGCTACACCTTC. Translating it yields CASSEPLTGSGGYTF.

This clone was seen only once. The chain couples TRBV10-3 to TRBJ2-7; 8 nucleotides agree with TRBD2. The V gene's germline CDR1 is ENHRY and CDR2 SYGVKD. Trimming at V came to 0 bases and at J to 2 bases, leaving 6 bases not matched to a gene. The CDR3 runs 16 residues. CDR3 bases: TGTGCCATCAGTGAGTCCGGGCGGGGGGCCGCCTACGAGCAGTACTTC. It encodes CAISESGRGAAYEQYF.

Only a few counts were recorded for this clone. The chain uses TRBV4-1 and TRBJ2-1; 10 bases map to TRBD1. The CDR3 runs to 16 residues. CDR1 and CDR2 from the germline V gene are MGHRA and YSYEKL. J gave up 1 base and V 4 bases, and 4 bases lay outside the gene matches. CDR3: CASSLGTGASYNEQFF. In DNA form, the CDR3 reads TGCGCCAGCAGCCTCGGGACAGGGGCTTCCTACAATGAGCAGTTCTTC.

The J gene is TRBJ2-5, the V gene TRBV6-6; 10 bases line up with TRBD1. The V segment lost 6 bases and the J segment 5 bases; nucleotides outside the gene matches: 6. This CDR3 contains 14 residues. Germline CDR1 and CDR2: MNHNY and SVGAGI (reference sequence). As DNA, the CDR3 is TGTGCCAGCAGGGGACAGGGGCGTTGGGAGACCCAGTACTTC. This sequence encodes CASRGQGRWETQYF.

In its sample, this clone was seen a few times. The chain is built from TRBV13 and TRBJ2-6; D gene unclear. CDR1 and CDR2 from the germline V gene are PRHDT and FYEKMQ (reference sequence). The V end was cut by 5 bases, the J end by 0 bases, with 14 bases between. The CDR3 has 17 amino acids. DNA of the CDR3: TGTGCCAGCAGCCCGTACCAACCGGGCTCTGGGGCCAACGTCCTGACTTTC. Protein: CASSPYQPGSGANVLTF. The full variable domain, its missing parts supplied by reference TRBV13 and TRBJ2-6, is AAGVIQSPRHLIKEKRETATLKCYPIPRHDTVYWYQQGPGQDPQFLISFYEKMQSDKGSIPDRFSAQQFSDYHSELNMSSLELGDSALYFCASSPYQPGSGANVLTFGAGSRLTVL.

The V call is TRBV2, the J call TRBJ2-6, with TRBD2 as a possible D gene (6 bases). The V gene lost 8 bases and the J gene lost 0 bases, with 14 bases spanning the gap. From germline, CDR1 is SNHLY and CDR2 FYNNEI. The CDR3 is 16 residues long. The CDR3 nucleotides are TGTGCCAGCTGCCGGGACTTTACCTCTGGGGCCAACGTCCTGACTTTC. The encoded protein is CASCRDFTSGANVLTF. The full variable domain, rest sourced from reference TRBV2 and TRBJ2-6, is EPEVTQTPSHQVTQMGQEVILRCVPISNHLYFYWYRQILGQKVEFLVSFYNNEISEKSEIFDDQFSVERPDGSNFTLKIRSTKLEDSAMYFCASCRDFTSGANVLTFGAGSRLTVL.

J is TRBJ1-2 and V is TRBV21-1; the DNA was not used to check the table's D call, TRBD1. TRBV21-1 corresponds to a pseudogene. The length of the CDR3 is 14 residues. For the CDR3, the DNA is TGTGCCAGCAGCAACAGGGGGCCGGTTTATGGCTACACCTTC. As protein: CASSNRGPVYGYTF.

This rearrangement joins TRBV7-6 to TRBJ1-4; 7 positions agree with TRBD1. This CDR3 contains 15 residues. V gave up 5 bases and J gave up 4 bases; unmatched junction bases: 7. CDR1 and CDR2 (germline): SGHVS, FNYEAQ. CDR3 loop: CASSLRTGFNEKLFF. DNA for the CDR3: TGTGCCAGCAGCCTTCGGACAGGCTTTAATGAAAAACTGTTTTTT.

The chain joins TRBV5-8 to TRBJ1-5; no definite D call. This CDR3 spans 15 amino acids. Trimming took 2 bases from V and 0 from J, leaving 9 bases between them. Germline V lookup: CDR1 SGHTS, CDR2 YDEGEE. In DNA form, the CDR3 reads TGTGCCAGCAGCTTAGAGGGAAATAGCAATCAGCCCCAGCATTTT. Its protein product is CASSLEGNSNQPQHF.

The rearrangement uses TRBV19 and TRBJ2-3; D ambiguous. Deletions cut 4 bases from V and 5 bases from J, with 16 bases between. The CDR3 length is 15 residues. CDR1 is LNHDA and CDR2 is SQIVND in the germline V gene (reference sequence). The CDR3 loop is CASSTPNQRGDTQYF. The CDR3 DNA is TGTGCCAGTAGTACCCCTAACCAAAGAGGAGATACGCAGTATTTT.

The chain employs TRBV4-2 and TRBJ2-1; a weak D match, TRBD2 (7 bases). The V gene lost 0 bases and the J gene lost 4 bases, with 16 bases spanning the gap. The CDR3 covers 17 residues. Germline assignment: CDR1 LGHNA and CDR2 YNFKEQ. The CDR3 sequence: CASSQESARGPYNEQFF. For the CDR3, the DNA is TGTGCCAGCAGCCAAGAGTCAGCGCGGGGGCCTTACAATGAGCAGTTCTTC.

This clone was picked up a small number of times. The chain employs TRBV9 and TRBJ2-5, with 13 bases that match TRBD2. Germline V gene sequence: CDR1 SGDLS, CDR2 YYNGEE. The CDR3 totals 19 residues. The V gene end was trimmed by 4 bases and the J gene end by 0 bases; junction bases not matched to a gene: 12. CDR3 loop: CASSPPGLAGRLNQETQYF. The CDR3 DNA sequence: TGTGCCAGCAGCCCCCCGGGACTAGCGGGGAGACTCAACCAAGAGACCCAGTACTTC.

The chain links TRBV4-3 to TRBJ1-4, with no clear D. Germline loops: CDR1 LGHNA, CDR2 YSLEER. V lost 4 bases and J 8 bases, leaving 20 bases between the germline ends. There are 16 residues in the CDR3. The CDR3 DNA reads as TGCGCCAGCAGCCCAGGAATTTCCGGCCCTGGGGAAAAACTGTTTTTT. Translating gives CASSPGISGPGEKLFF.